This section outlines one T cell receptor (beta chain) sequence together with its context. As yet, its antigen is unknown. The data stem from a study of T cell repertoires in cytomegalovirus infection. Study-level background: A matching HLA type, together with CMV infection, was signaled by public TCR beta signatures. Study-wide results and caveats: HLA-C-restricted CMV-specific TCR beta clonotypes were dominant in the ex vivo response.

TCRdb independently ran MiXCR on the reads; one entry per CDR3 protein. This repertoire shows roughly 860,000 distinct CDR3 sequences, around a third found once; its top ten account for 9.5% to 15%. Sequenced here: cultured CD8+ T cells from PBMCs, sampled from culture after CMV antigen stimulation. The receptor was derived from a human donor in good health (CMV status not recorded). Some clones in this sample may be carry-over from other donors' samples.

The CDR3 loop reads CASSWGLPGNEQFF. DNA for the CDR3: TGTGCCAGCAGCTGGGGACTCCCCGGGAATGAGCAGTTCTTC. The genes are TRBV27 and TRBJ2-1, with D tentatively TRBD2 (6 bases). With 6 bases removed from V and 7 bases from J, the gap between germline ends came to 16 bases. Germline lookup yields CDR1 MNHEY and CDR2 SMNVEV (reference sequence). CDR3 length equals 14 residues.